The 18 T cell receptor beta chains in this list originate from one sample, sequenced in a study of T cells in Graves' hyperthyroidism and ophthalmopathy. Researchers amplified the TCR beta CDR3 regions from RNA transcripts. Using the HTBI primer set, a first-round RT-PCR was run on the TCR CDR3. TCRdb re-derived calls from the multiplex PCR reads in MiXCR, one entry per CDR3 protein. This table holds roughly 180,000 distinct CDR3 sequences, approximately 15% found once. The sequenced material came from blood. The receptors come from a woman aged 50 to 60 with Graves' hyperthyroidism.

This clonotype was seen at least ten times. This chain connects TRBV5-1 to TRBJ1-3; D remains ambiguous. CDR3 length: 15 amino acids. The germline gives CDR1 SGHRS, CDR2 YFSETQ. The germline V and J ends were trimmed by 0 bases and 0 bases, with 7 bases remaining between them. The CDR3, as DNA: TGCGCCAGCAGCTTGGACAGCTACTCTGGAAACACCATATATTTT. Translating gives CASSLDSYSGNTIYF.

This clonotype came up many times. CDR3 coding DNA: TGCAGCGTTGAAGGGACAGCGATCAACTATGGCTACACCTTC. This encodes CSVEGTAINYGYTF. The chain links TRBV29-1 to TRBJ1-2; weak D call: TRBD1 (6 bases). V lost 1 base and J lost 2, with 11 bases in between. Germline CDR1 and CDR2: SQVTM and ANQGSEA. The CDR3 length is 14 residues.

The table lists this clonotype with many counts. The chain has TRBV19 and TRBJ1-2; tentatively, D is TRBD1 (6 bases). V lost 3 bases, J lost 4 bases, and 18 bases lay in between. This CDR3 contains 16 residues. The germline V gene has CDR1 LNHDA and CDR2 SQIVND (reference sequence). The CDR3 nucleotides are TGTGCCAGTAGTATGAATCCGCGGACAGCTAGCTATGGCTACACCTTC. It yields the protein CASSMNPRTASYGYTF.

This clonotype was recorded at least ten times. This rearrangement joins TRBV5-1 to TRBJ1-2; D is perhaps TRBD1 (5 bases). Germline CDR1 SGHRS, CDR2 YFSETQ. Trimming pared 5 bases from V and 4 bases from J, leaving 18 bases between. The CDR3 length is 15 residues. For the CDR3, the DNA is TGCGCCAGCAGACCGGAAGGGGCTCCGCCCTATGGCTACACCTTC. Amino acid sequence: CASRPEGAPPYGYTF.

A few counts support this clonotype. This rearrangement joins TRBV28 to TRBJ2-7, with 8 bases fitting TRBD1. The CDR3 has 19 residues. The ends lost 5 bases at V and 0 bases at J; junction bases unmatched: 18. Germline values: CDR1 MDHEN, CDR2 SYDVKM. The CDR3 coding sequence is TGTGCCAGCAGTCTTACCCCCTCGCCCGGGACAGGTCGCTCCTACGAGCAGTACTTC. Protein sequence: CASSLTPSPGTGRSYEQYF. The entire variable domain, with the rest obtained from reference TRBV28 and TRBJ2-7, is as follows: DVKVTQSSRYLVKRTGEKVFLECVQDMDHENMFWYRQDPGLGLRLIYFSYDVKMKEKGDIPEGYSVSREKKERFSLILESASTNQTSMYLCASSLTPSPGTGRSYEQYFGPGTRLTVT.

There are a few counts of this clonotype. V is TRBV7-2 and J is TRBJ2-3; 8 bases agree with TRBD2. Germline CDR1 reads SGHTA; CDR2 reads FQGNSA. V was pared by 6 bases and J by 9 bases, with 11 bases of the junction left unmatched. The CDR3 loop spans 14 amino acids. Written as DNA, the CDR3 is TGTGCCAGCAGATCCGGGGCGGGGGGACAAACGCAGTATTTT. This sequence encodes CASRSGAGGQTQYF.

This clonotype was counted ten times or more. The V call is TRBV7-2, the J call TRBJ1-1, with D maybe TRBD1 (6 bases). Germline-derived CDR1 and CDR2 are SGHTA and FQGNSA. Between the trimmed V and J ends, which lost 3 bases and 4 bases, there was a span of 15 bases. There are 15 residues in the CDR3. CDR3: CASSLAGHRGTEAFF. The CDR3 DNA reads TGTGCCAGCAGCTTGGCGGGACATCGGGGCACTGAAGCTTTCTTT.

This clonotype was recorded many times. This chain connects TRBV7-3 to TRBJ2-2, with 7 positions matching TRBD1. The germline V gene encodes CDR1 SGHTA and CDR2 FQGTGA. J gave up 6 bases and V 6 bases, and 4 bases lay outside the gene matches. The CDR3 extends over 13 amino acids. The chain's CDR3 is CASRRGGSGELFF. CDR3 bases: TGTGCCAGCAGAAGAGGGGGCTCCGGGGAGCTGTTTTTT.

V is TRBV3-1 and J is TRBJ2-7, with 9 positions matching TRBD2. Germline CDR1 and CDR2: LGHDT and YNNKEL (reference sequence). The CDR3 is made up of 17 amino acids. V lost 1 base and J lost 1; bases outside the gene matches: 8. For the CDR3, the DNA is TGTGCCAGCAGCCAAGTGGCTAGCGGGGCGCGTTCCTACGAGCAGTACTTC. Translating it yields CASSQVASGARSYEQYF.

This clonotype was observed at least ten times. The chain employs TRBV7-9 and TRBJ1-2; maybe TRBD1 (6 bases). The germline gives CDR1 SEHNR, CDR2 FQNEAQ (reference sequence). The CDR3 has 13 residues. Trimming cost V 11 bases and J 6 bases, with 19 bases left between them. DNA for the CDR3: TGTGCCCTAGACTCTCTACGGGGGCATGGCTACACCTTC. As protein: CALDSLRGHGYTF.

In this sample, this clonotype turned up many times. The genes are TRBV14 and TRBJ2-1, with a tentative D call TRBD1 (6 bases). Germline V gives CDR1 SGHDN, CDR2 FVKESK. The V end lost 3 bases, the J end lost 0 bases, and 9 bases lay between the germline ends. This CDR3 is built from 15 residues. CDR3: CASSHGQSSYNEQFF. The DNA of the CDR3 is TGTGCCAGCAGCCACGGACAGAGCTCCTACAATGAGCAGTTCTTC.

This clonotype was counted between two and nine times. This chain joins TRBV5-4 and TRBJ2-2; no definite D call. The ends were cut back, 8 bases at V and 2 bases at J, with 13 bases in the middle. The CDR3 runs to 14 residues. Germline loops: CDR1 SGHNT, CDR2 YYREEE (reference sequence). The CDR3 region is CASSRPYNTGELFF. In DNA, the CDR3 is TGTGCCAGTTCTAGGCCCTATAACACCGGGGAGCTGTTTTTT.

This clonotype was detected many times. The genes are TRBV10-2 and TRBJ2-7; D not resolved. The CDR3 covers 13 residues. V lost 6 bases and J 1 base, leaving 10 bases between the germline ends. Looked up from germline, CDR1 is WSHSY and CDR2 is SAAADI. This CDR3 is CASRRQESYEQYF. The CDR3 DNA follows: TGCGCCAGCAGAAGACAAGAGTCCTACGAGCAGTACTTC.

The chain uses TRBV12-3 or TRBV12-4 and TRBJ2-1; tentatively, D is TRBD1 (5 bases). This CDR3 is 15 amino acids long. V was trimmed by 5 bases and J by 4 bases, leaving 15 bases between them. CDR3 DNA sequence: TGTGCCAGCAGTCCCCTCCCCCAGGGTTACAATGAGCAGTTCTTC. It specifies CASSPLPQGYNEQFF.

This CDR3 reads CASSPGTSGSRKTQYF. The DNA of the CDR3 is TGTGCCAGCAGTCCGGGGACTAGCGGGAGTAGAAAGACCCAGTACTTC. This chain connects TRBV12-3 or TRBV12-4 to TRBJ2-5; 14 nucleotides match TRBD2. The CDR3 covers 16 residues. V was pared by 5 bases and J by 6 bases, with 8 bases of the junction left unmatched.

This clonotype was counted many times. The chain joins TRBV28 to TRBJ1-5; 7 positions match TRBD1. The trim removed 5 bases at V and 5 bases at J, leaving 9 bases unmatched. Germline V lookup: CDR1 MDHEN, CDR2 SYDVKM. This CDR3 is built from 15 residues. As DNA, the CDR3 is TGTGCCAGCAGTCTTCCGACAGGGCGGGATCAGCCCCAGCATTTT. This translates into CASSLPTGRDQPQHF.

V and J are TRBV28 and TRBJ2-7; the match to TRBD2 covers 7 bases. CDR3 length equals 12 residues. The ends lost 8 bases at V and 3 bases at J; junction bases unmatched: 4. CDR1 and CDR2 from the germline V gene are MDHEN and SYDVKM. DNA for the CDR3: TGTGCCAGCGGGGGGGTAGGCTACGAGCAGTACTTC. Its protein product is CASGGVGYEQYF.

This clonotype was picked up many times. The rearrangement uses TRBV20-1 and TRBJ1-2; 7 bases are shared with TRBD1. The CDR3 length is 14 residues. From germline, CDR1 is DFQATT and CDR2 SNEGSKA (reference sequence). Here the CDR3 DNA reads TGCAGCCAAAAGAGCAGGGGGAATAACTATGGCTACACCTTC. Encoded protein: CSQKSRGNNYGYTF.